One and the same sample provided the 20 T cell receptor beta chains below, sequenced in a study of T cell responses to AZD1222 COVID-19 vaccine. TCRdb's copy holds only in-frame clones and misses some; the assay was immunoSEQ multiplex PCR. The table shows approximately 100,000 clones, with less than 90% occurring only once. The sequenced sample was peripheral blood, obtained on day 0 of AZD1222 vaccination. The receptors shown here come from an adult in good health.

The sample holds a few counts of this clone. This chain links TRBV6-5 with TRBJ2-1; D call uncertain. The germline V and J ends were trimmed by 7 bases and 4 bases, with 14 bases remaining between them. CDR3 length: 14 amino acids. Per germline, CDR1 MNHEY and CDR2 SVGAGI. DNA for the CDR3: TGTGCCAGCACTACAGACGGTGGGTACAATGAGCAGTTCTTC. It specifies CASTTDGGYNEQFF.

CDR3 region: CASSANRDKLGNTIYF. In DNA form, the CDR3 reads TGTGCCAGCAGTGCTAACCGGGACAAACTAGGAAACACCATATATTTT. This chain connects TRBV6-1 to TRBJ1-3, with D maybe TRBD1 (6 bases). V was pared by 4 bases and J by 4 bases, with 17 bases between. This CDR3 has 16 residues. The germline V gene has CDR1 MNHNS and CDR2 SASEGT.

The V and J genes are TRBV6-5 and TRBJ2-3, with D hard to call. Trimming took off 4 bases at V and 1 base at J, with 6 bases between the two ends. Germline CDR1 reads MNHEY; CDR2 reads SVGAGI. This CDR3 region has 13 residues. CDR3 loop: CASSSDGTDTQYF. The CDR3 DNA reads as TGTGCCAGCAGTTCGGACGGCACAGATACGCAGTATTTT.

The CDR3 sequence: CASSLAVGDRGGSGYTF. The CDR3 region has the DNA TGTGCCAGCAGCTTAGCGGTGGGGGACAGGGGCGGGAGTGGCTACACCTTC. The chain joins TRBV7-8 to TRBJ1-2; 10 nucleotides agree with TRBD1. Trimming took 0 bases from V and 7 from J; bases not matched to a gene: 11. CDR1 is SGHVS, CDR2 FQNEAQ, per germline. This CDR3 comprises 17 residues.

This chain uses TRBV11-2 with TRBJ1-6; TRBD1 might be the D (5 bases). Germline CDR1 is SGHAT and CDR2 is FQNNGV. The CDR3 has 14 residues. Trimming cost V 6 bases and J 9 bases, with 15 bases left between them. This CDR3 is CASRKWDSGSPLHF. The CDR3 DNA is TGTGCCAGCAGGAAGTGGGACTCGGGTTCACCCCTCCACTTT.

The chain combines TRBV19 with TRBJ2-7; 9 nucleotides line up with TRBD1. Germline-derived CDR1 and CDR2 are LNHDA and SQIVND (reference sequence). The CDR3 has 14 residues. V shed 7 bases, J shed 12 bases, and the junction held 16 bases outside the gene matches. CDR3 DNA: TGTGCCAGTACCCCACGCGGGACAGGGTTTTGGATGTACTTC. Its translation is CASTPRGTGFWMYF.

The J gene is TRBJ2-1, the V gene TRBV7-3, with TRBD2 identical over 10 bases. CDR1 and CDR2 (germline): SGHTA, FQGTGA. CDR3 length: 21 amino acids. Unmatched junction bases numbered 20, after V lost 5 bases and J lost 1 base. DNA of the CDR3: TGTGCCAGCAGCAACCCCGGGACTAGCGCAATGCAGTCCAGGTCCTACAATGAGCAGTTCTTC. The encoded protein is CASSNPGTSAMQSRSYNEQFF.

The chain is built from TRBV7-9 and TRBJ2-7; D ambiguous. Germline loops: CDR1 SEHNR, CDR2 FQNEAQ (reference sequence). V lost 4 bases to trimming and J lost 3 bases, with 7 bases between them. This CDR3 comprises 12 residues. The CDR3 protein is CASSSRFYEQYF. The CDR3 bases are TGTGCCAGCAGCTCCAGGTTCTACGAGCAGTACTTC. Looking up the rest from reference TRBV7-9 and TRBJ2-7 gives the full variable domain: DTGVSQNPRHKITKRGQNVTFRCDPISEHNRLYWYRQTLGQGPEFLTYFQNEAQLEKSRLLSDRFSAERPKGSFSTLEIQRTEQGDSAMYLCASSSRFYEQYFGPGTRLTVT.

The table lists this clone with a count of one. V gene TRBV7-3 combines with J gene TRBJ2-5; unclear D gene. Germline V lookup: CDR1 SGHTA, CDR2 FQGTGA. Trimming stripped 5 bases from V and 9 bases from J, with 19 bases between. This CDR3 has 14 amino acids. This CDR3 is CASSPSGPSIPQYF. The DNA of the CDR3 is TGTGCCAGCAGCCCGTCCGGGCCCTCCATTCCCCAGTACTTC.

V is TRBV27 and J is TRBJ2-7; the match to TRBD1 covers 7 bases. Looked up from germline, CDR1 is MNHEY and CDR2 is SMNVEV (reference sequence). The CDR3 sequence is 14 residues long. Trimming at V came to 6 bases and at J to 3 bases, leaving 8 bases not matched to a gene. This chain's CDR3 is CASSLNWDSYEQYF. CDR3 in DNA: TGTGCCAGCAGCCTAAACTGGGACAGCTACGAGCAGTACTTC.

The rearrangement links TRBV6-5 to TRBJ2-6; D is ambiguous. This CDR3 spans 15 amino acids. From germline, CDR1 is MNHEY and CDR2 SVGAGI. Trimming stripped 2 bases from V and 5 bases from J, with 10 bases between. Written as DNA, the CDR3 is TGTGCCAGCAGTTACCTACCCATTAGGGCCAACGTCCTGACTTTC. It encodes CASSYLPIRANVLTF.

This rearrangement joins TRBV13 to TRBJ2-1; 12 nucleotides align to TRBD2. The junction had 4 bases not matched to a gene; V was cut back by 2 bases and J by 2 bases. The length of the CDR3 is 17 residues. Germline CDR1 is PRHDT and CDR2 is FYEKMQ (reference sequence). The CDR3 region is CASSLSTSGRPYNEQFF. CDR3 DNA sequence: TGTGCCAGCAGCTTATCGACTAGCGGGAGACCCTACAATGAGCAGTTCTTC. Full variable domain (rest looked up from reference TRBV13 and TRBJ2-1): AAGVIQSPRHLIKEKRETATLKCYPIPRHDTVYWYQQGPGQDPQFLISFYEKMQSDKGSIPDRFSAQQFSDYHSELNMSSLELGDSALYFCASSLSTSGRPYNEQFFGPGTRLTVL.

CDR3 coding DNA: TGTGCCAGCAGCTCGCAGGGGGATAATGAAAAACTGTTTTTT. Translation gives CASSSQGDNEKLFF. The rearrangement joins TRBV7-9 to TRBJ1-4; 7 bases fit TRBD1. Losses at the gene ends were 4 bases for V and 4 bases for J; bases not matched to a gene: 3. This CDR3 spans 14 amino acids. Looked up from germline, CDR1 is SEHNR and CDR2 is FQNEAQ (reference sequence).

This rearrangement joins TRBV5-5 to TRBJ1-2; D gene uncertain. The CDR3 covers 15 residues. Trimming stripped 1 base from V and 3 bases from J, with 13 bases between. CDR1 is SGHKS, CDR2 YYEKEE, per germline (reference sequence). The CDR3 sequence is CASSLYGSGDYGYTF. The CDR3 nucleotides are TGTGCCAGCAGCTTGTACGGGTCTGGGGACTATGGCTACACCTTC.

The chain is built from TRBV2 and TRBJ2-1, with a possible D match to TRBD2 (6 bases). The CDR3 contains 14 residues. CDR1 is SNHLY and CDR2 is FYNNEI in the germline V gene. V gave up 8 bases and J gave up 7 bases, with 18 bases separating them. In DNA, the CDR3 is TGTGCCAGCGGCTTCTTAGCGGCCCCTAATGAGCAGTTCTTC. Translation gives CASGFLAAPNEQFF. Drawing the rest from reference TRBV2 and TRBJ2-1, the complete variable domain is EPEVTQTPSHQVTQMGQEVILRCVPISNHLYFYWYRQILGQKVEFLVSFYNNEISEKSEIFDDQFSVERPDGSNFTLKIRSTKLEDSAMYFCASGFLAAPNEQFFGPGTRLTVL.

The chain has TRBV5-1 and TRBJ2-7; TRBD2 matches 11 bases. With 2 bases clipped from V and 6 bases from J, the junction kept 7 bases outside the gene matches. This CDR3 contains 15 residues. Germline assignment: CDR1 SGHRS and CDR2 YFSETQ. CDR3: CASSFLAGGPSEQYF. Written as DNA, the CDR3 is TGCGCCAGCAGCTTTTTAGCGGGAGGGCCGTCCGAGCAGTACTTC.

V and J are TRBV10-3 and TRBJ2-7, with TRBD2 identical over 11 bases. V lost 8 bases and J lost 5; bases outside the gene matches: 8. Germline V gene data show CDR1 as ENHRY and CDR2 as SYGVKD. This CDR3 spans 14 amino acids. The chain's CDR3 is CAIGVAGGPDEQYF. The CDR3 DNA follows: TGTGCCATCGGGGTAGCGGGAGGGCCGGACGAGCAGTACTTC.

The rearrangement joins TRBV10-2 to TRBJ2-7; D possibly uses TRBD1 or TRBD2 (5 bases each). The germline V and J ends were trimmed by 4 bases and 0 bases, with 10 bases remaining between them. The germline CDR1 and CDR2 sequences are WSHSY and SAAADI. The CDR3 runs to 14 residues. CDR3 region: CASSVDGTSYEQYF. CDR3 in DNA: TGCGCCAGCAGTGTTGACGGGACCTCCTACGAGCAGTACTTC.

The rearrangement uses TRBV7-3 and TRBJ2-2; D unclear. V gave up 2 bases and J gave up 8 bases, with 9 bases separating them. This CDR3 is built from 13 residues. CDR1 SGHTA and CDR2 FQGTGA come from the germline V gene. The DNA of the CDR3 is TGTGCCAGCAGCTTATTTGAATCAGGGGAGCTGTTTTTT. It yields the protein CASSLFESGELFF.

Only a few counts were recorded for this clone. The V gene is TRBV7-8, the J gene TRBJ1-3; no reliable D call. The germline V gene has CDR1 SGHVS and CDR2 FQNEAQ. Trimming pared 5 bases from V and 7 bases from J, leaving 12 bases between. The CDR3 spans 13 residues. The CDR3 loop is CASSTDIRNTIYF. CDR3 coding DNA: TGTGCCAGCAGCACCGACATACGTAACACCATATATTTT.